This TCR beta chain derives from a study of radiotherapy plus CTLA-4 blockade in lung cancer. Study background: Disease control was present in 30% to 35% of patients, and objective responses in under 20%.

About this clone itself: As yet, its antigen is unknown.

Whole-study results and caveats: Among reported predictors of response, early blood T cell clone dynamics with interferon-beta performed best.

Assay: immunoSEQ multiplex PCR; the TCRdb copy retains only in-frame clones and omits some. Of about 120,000 clones detected, 85% to 90% appear once; the ten largest clones hold 6.9%. CDR3 length: 18 amino acids. Per the germline V gene, CDR1 is MGHRA and CDR2 is YSYEKL. Trimming at V came to 0 bases and at J to 2 bases, leaving 10 bases not matched to a gene. This rearrangement joins TRBV4-1 to TRBJ1-2; TRBD1 matches 9 bases. This clonotype was obtained from a human donor with non-small cell lung cancer that progressed on radiotherapy plus ipilimumab. This specimen was peripheral blood, taken from a patient treated with radiotherapy plus ipilimumab. CDR3 sequence reads: CASSQEGFSGTGNYGYTF. The CDR3 coding sequence is TGCGCCAGCAGCCAAGAGGGCTTTTCCGGGACAGGGAACTATGGCTACACCTTC.